Listed here are 14 T cell receptor beta chains from one sample, sequenced in a study of blood T cell repertoires in COVID-19. Here immunoSEQ multiplex PCR was the method, and the copy in TCRdb shows in-frame clones only, minus some. This sample carries more than 150,000 clones, roughly 88% of them seen once, and the ten largest clones take 10% to 15%. The sample taken for sequencing was PBMCs or T cells enriched from blood (not recorded which). These receptors were collected from a woman aged 60-70 years who had recovered from COVID-19.

This chain links TRBV18 with TRBJ2-5, with TRBD2 identical over 9 bases. The CDR3 consists of 16 residues. The V and J ends lost 4 bases and 4 bases, in that order; junction bases with no gene match: 10. Germline V gene data show CDR1 as KGHSH and CDR2 as LQKENI. The CDR3: CASSRPPGLAPETQYF. The CDR3 nucleotides read TGTGCCAGCTCACGACCCCCGGGACTAGCCCCAGAGACCCAGTACTTC.

The rearrangement uses TRBV7-6 and TRBJ2-5, with 9 bases matching TRBD2. V lost 1 base, J lost 5 bases, and 8 bases stayed unmatched. The CDR3 length is 16 residues. Germline loops: CDR1 SGHVS, CDR2 FNYEAQ. As DNA, the CDR3 is TGTGCCAGCAGCTTAGTCGGCGGGGGGGCGTCTGAGACCCAGTACTTC. Translation: CASSLVGGGASETQYF.

V usage is TRBV19 and J usage is TRBJ1-1; weak D call: TRBD1 (5 bases). Germline V CDR1 and CDR2: LNHDA, SQIVND (reference sequence). The CDR3 totals 13 residues. Trimming took off 2 bases at V and 6 bases at J, with 10 bases between the two ends. For the CDR3, the DNA is TGTGCCAGTAGTATATGGGGGACTGCTGAAGCTTTCTTT. Translated: CASSIWGTAEAFF.

The chain recombines TRBV2 with TRBJ2-2; the D gene is possibly TRBD1 (6 bases). The CDR3 spans 13 residues. The germline gives CDR1 SNHLY, CDR2 FYNNEI. Between the trimmed V and J ends, which lost 6 bases and 7 bases, there was a span of 12 bases. The CDR3 is CASSASGVGELFF. In DNA, the CDR3 is TGTGCCAGCAGCGCCTCAGGGGTCGGGGAGCTGTTTTTT.

The V and J genes are TRBV29-1 and TRBJ2-1, with 7 bases aligning to TRBD2. This CDR3 is built from 14 residues. V lost 6 bases and J lost 2; bases outside the gene matches: 7. Per the germline V gene, CDR1 is SQVTM and CDR2 is ANQGSEA. CDR3 sequence reads: CSVASGTTYNEQFF. CDR3 in DNA: TGCAGCGTAGCCTCCGGGACTACCTACAATGAGCAGTTCTTC.

The rearrangement joins TRBV28 to TRBJ2-7; no firm D call. The CDR3 loop spans 13 amino acids. V was trimmed by 6 bases and J by 7 bases, leaving 16 bases between them. The germline V gene encodes CDR1 MDHEN and CDR2 SYDVKM. CDR3 protein: CASSPLVTGEQYF. In DNA form, the CDR3 reads TGTGCCAGCAGCCCCTTGGTGACTGGGGAGCAGTACTTC.

This chain joins TRBV4-1 and TRBJ2-2; TRBD2 agrees at 8 bases. V gave up 3 bases and J gave up 5 bases; unmatched junction bases: 11. This CDR3 has 17 residues. Germline assignment: CDR1 MGHRA and CDR2 YSYEKL. CDR3 loop: CASSQTPGLVNTGELFF. The CDR3 DNA follows: TGCGCCAGCAGCCAGACCCCGGGACTAGTCAATACCGGGGAGCTGTTTTTT.

The gene calls are TRBV7-9 and TRBJ2-7, with a tentative D call TRBD2 (5 bases). V lost 5 bases to trimming and J lost 0 bases, with 17 bases between them. Germline V lookup: CDR1 SEHNR, CDR2 FQNEAQ (reference sequence). CDR3 length equals 16 residues. The CDR3 loop reads CASSPGFGYLSYEQYF. CDR3 bases: TGTGCCAGCAGCCCGGGGTTCGGGTATCTCTCCTACGAGCAGTACTTC. Variable domain in full (rest from reference TRBV7-9 and TRBJ2-7): DTGVSQNPRHKITKRGQNVTFRCDPISEHNRLYWYRQTLGQGPEFLTYFQNEAQLEKSRLLSDRFSAERPKGSFSTLEIQRTEQGDSAMYLCASSPGFGYLSYEQYFGPGTRLTVT.

This chain connects TRBV28 to TRBJ1-2, with 9 bases identical to TRBD1. V was clipped by 8 bases and J by 3 bases; unmatched bases: 13. The germline V gene encodes CDR1 MDHEN and CDR2 SYDVKM. This CDR3 is built from 16 residues. The CDR3 spells CASRQTGTGLDYGYTF. The CDR3 nucleotides are TGTGCCAGCCGTCAAACCGGGACAGGGCTGGACTATGGCTACACCTTC.

The chain employs TRBV5-1 and TRBJ2-1; 7 bases agree with TRBD2. Germline V gene data show CDR1 as SGHRS and CDR2 as YFSETQ. The J segment lost 7 bases and the V segment lost 0 bases, leaving 7 bases of the junction unmatched. The CDR3 covers 15 residues. CDR3 nucleotides: TGCGCCAGCAGCTTGGTGGCGGGAGTAACAAATGAGCAGTTCTTC. Protein: CASSLVAGVTNEQFF.

The rearrangement links TRBV5-4 to TRBJ1-6; 7 bases match TRBD1. J was trimmed by 6 bases and V by 3 bases; bases with no gene match: 9. Germline loops: CDR1 SGHNT, CDR2 YYREEE (reference sequence). The CDR3 runs to 16 residues. Here the CDR3 DNA reads TGTGCCAGCAGCTCCCCAATCCAGGGGGGTAATTCACCCCTCCACTTT. Its protein product is CASSSPIQGGNSPLHF. Together with reference TRBV5-4 and TRBJ1-6, the CDR3 gives the full variable domain: ETGVTQSPTHLIKTRGQQVTLRCSSQSGHNTVSWYQQALGQGPQFIFQYYREEENGRGNFPPRFSGLQFPNYSSELNVNALELDDSALYLCASSSPIQGGNSPLHFGNGTRLTVT.

This clone was seen only a few times. The genes are TRBV7-3 and TRBJ2-1, with 9 positions matching TRBD2. CDR1 is SGHTA, CDR2 FQGTGA, per germline. The CDR3 has 15 residues. The ends lost 1 base at V and 9 bases at J; junction bases unmatched: 7. CDR3 sequence: CASSLISGRYGEQFF. The CDR3, as DNA: TGTGCCAGCAGCTTAATTAGCGGGAGATATGGTGAGCAGTTCTTC. The full variable domain, in which reference TRBV7-3 and TRBJ2-1 provide the parts outside the CDR3, is GAGVSQTPSNKVTEKGKYVELRCDPISGHTALYWYRQSLGQGPEFLIYFQGTGAADDSGLPNDRFFAVRPEGSVSTLKIQRTERGDSAVYLCASSLISGRYGEQFFGPGTRLTVL.

The rearrangement links TRBV6-5 to TRBJ2-1; D call uncertain. In germline, CDR1 is MNHEY, CDR2 SVGAGI. Trimming took off 6 bases at V and 0 bases at J, with 12 bases between the two ends. The CDR3 consists of 15 residues. The CDR3 DNA is TGTGCCAGCAGGAGCAGGTTTAGCTCCTACAATGAGCAGTTCTTC. This encodes CASRSRFSSYNEQFF.

The count of this clone is one. The V and J genes are TRBV3-1 (or the pseudogene TRBV3-2) and TRBJ2-2; D perhaps matches TRBD2 (6 bases). The CDR3 is 15 residues long. Germline V lookup: CDR1 LGHDT, CDR2 YNNKEL (reference sequence). Trimming left V 3 bases short and J 5 bases short, with 13 bases between. The chain's CDR3 is CASSQLIGGTGELFF. For the CDR3, the DNA is TGTGCCAGCAGCCAGTTAATAGGAGGGACCGGGGAGCTGTTTTTT.